This TCR beta chain was recorded in a study of radiotherapy plus CTLA-4 blockade in lung cancer. Study context: Objective responses were seen in around 17% of patients, disease control in roughly 30%. Notes on the study in general: Some TCR clones had been derived from tumors. These clones expanded in peripheral blood after radiotherapy plus ipilimumab.

Remarks on this clone: Its target is not known.

Method: immunoSEQ multiplex PCR; TCRdb's copy keeps in-frame clones and lacks some. The table lists about 66,000 clones, roughly four fifths of them singletons. It was focal radiation plus CTLA-4 blockade with ipilimumab that patients with chemo-refractory metastatic non-small-cell lung cancer received. Germline CDR1 and CDR2: WNHNN and SYGVQD (reference sequence). This CDR3 has 13 amino acids. V was shortened by 5 bases and J by 7 bases, with 11 bases between the two germline ends. The receptor was isolated from a human donor with non-small cell lung cancer who had a partial response to radiotherapy plus ipilimumab. The sequenced sample was peripheral blood, obtained from a patient treated with radiotherapy plus ipilimumab. The gene calls are TRBV10-1 and TRBJ2-2, with a weak D call TRBD1 (6 bases). The CDR3 DNA is TGCGCCAGCAGTAACAGGGTGGACGGGGAGCTGTTTTTT. Its translation: CASSNRVDGELFF.